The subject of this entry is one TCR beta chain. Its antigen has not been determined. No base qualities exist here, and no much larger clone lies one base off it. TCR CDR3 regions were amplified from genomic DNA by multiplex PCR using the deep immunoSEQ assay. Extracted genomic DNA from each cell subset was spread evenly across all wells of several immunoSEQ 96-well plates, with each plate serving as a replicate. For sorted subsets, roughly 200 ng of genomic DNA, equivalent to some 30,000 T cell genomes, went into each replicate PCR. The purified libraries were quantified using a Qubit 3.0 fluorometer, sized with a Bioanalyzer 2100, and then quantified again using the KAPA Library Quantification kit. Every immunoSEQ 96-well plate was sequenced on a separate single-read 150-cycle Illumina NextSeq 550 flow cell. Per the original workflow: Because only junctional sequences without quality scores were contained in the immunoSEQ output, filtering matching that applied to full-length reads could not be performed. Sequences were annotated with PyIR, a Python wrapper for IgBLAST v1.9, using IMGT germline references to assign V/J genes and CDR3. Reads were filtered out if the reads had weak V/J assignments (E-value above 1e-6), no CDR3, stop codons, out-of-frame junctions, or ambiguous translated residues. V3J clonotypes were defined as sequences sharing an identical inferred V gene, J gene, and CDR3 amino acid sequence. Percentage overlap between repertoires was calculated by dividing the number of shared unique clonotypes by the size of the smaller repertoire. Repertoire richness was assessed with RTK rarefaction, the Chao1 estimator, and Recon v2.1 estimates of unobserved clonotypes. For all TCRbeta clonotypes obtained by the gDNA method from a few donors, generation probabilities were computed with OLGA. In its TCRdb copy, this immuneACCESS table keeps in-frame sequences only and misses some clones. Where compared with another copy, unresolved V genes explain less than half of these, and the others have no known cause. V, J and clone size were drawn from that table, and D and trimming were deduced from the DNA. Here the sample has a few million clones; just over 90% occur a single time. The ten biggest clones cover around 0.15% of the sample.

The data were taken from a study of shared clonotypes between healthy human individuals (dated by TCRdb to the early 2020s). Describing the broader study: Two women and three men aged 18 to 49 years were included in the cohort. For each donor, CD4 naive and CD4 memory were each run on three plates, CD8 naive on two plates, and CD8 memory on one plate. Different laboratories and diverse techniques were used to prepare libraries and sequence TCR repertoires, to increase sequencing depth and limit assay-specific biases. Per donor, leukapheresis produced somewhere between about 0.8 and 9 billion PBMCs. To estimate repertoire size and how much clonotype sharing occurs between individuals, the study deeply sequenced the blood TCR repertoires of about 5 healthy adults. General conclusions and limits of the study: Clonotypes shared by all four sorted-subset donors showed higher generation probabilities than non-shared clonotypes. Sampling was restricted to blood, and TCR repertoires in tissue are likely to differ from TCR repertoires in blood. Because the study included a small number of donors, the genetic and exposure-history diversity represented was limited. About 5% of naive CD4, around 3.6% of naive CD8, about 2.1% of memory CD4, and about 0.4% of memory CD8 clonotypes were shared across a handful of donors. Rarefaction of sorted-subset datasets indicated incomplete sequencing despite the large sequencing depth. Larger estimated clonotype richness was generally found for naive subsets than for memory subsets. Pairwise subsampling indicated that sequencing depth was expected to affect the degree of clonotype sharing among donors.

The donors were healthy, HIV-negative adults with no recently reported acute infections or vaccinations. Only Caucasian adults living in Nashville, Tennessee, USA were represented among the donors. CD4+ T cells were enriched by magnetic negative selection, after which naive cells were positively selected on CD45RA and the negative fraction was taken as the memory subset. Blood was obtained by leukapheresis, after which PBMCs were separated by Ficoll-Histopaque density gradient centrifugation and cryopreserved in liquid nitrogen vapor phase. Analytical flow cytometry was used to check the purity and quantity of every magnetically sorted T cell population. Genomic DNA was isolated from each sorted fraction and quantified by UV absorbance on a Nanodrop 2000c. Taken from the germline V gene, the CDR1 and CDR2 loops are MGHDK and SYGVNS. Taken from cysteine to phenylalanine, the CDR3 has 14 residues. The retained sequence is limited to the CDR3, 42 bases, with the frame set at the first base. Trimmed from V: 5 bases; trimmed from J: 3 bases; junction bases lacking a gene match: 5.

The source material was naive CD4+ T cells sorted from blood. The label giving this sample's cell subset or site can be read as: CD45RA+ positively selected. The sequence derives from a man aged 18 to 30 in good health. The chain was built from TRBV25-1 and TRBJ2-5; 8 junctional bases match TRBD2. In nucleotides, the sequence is TGTGCCAGCAGTACCCCAGCGGGGGAAGAGACCCAGTACTTC. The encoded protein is CASSTPAGEETQYF.